The 18 T cell receptor beta chains below come from one sample, sequenced in a study of T cells in Graves' hyperthyroidism and ophthalmopathy. RNA transcripts were the template for amplifying TCR beta CDR3 regions. With the HTBI primer set, the TCR CDR3 went through a first round of RT-PCR. TCRdb ran MiXCR on the multiplex PCR reads and lists one entry per CDR3 protein. Among around 250,000 distinct CDR3 sequences listed, about 17% were seen once. The specimen sequenced was blood. Receptors originate from a woman aged 18-29 years with Graves' ophthalmopathy.

The table lists this clonotype with many counts. V is TRBV28 and J is TRBJ1-5, with 10 bases fitting TRBD1. The CDR3 is 16 residues long. CDR1 is MDHEN and CDR2 is SYDVKM in the germline V gene. V was clipped by 5 bases and J by 7 bases; unmatched bases: 11. In nucleotides, the CDR3 is TGTGCCAGCAGTGGTCCCGGGACAGGGGAGTCGCAGCCCCAGCATTTT. Its translation: CASSGPGTGESQPQHF.

This chain links TRBV5-1 with TRBJ2-6; D uncertain. Germline V lookup: CDR1 SGHRS, CDR2 YFSETQ. V was trimmed by 3 bases and J by 4 bases, leaving 14 bases between them. This CDR3 has 16 residues. Here the CDR3 DNA reads TGCGCCAGCAGCTCGGACGGTTCCGCCGGGGCCAACGTCCTGACTTTC. Its protein is CASSSDGSAGANVLTF.

This clonotype has at least ten counts. The chain carries TRBV11-2 and TRBJ2-7, with D uncertain. This CDR3 is built from 14 residues. With 2 bases removed from V and 2 bases from J, the gap between germline ends came to 10 bases. Germline V gene lookup returns CDR1 SGHAT and CDR2 FQNNGV. CDR3: CASSLNLGTYEQYF. The CDR3 DNA follows: TGTGCCAGCAGCTTAAATCTCGGAACCTACGAGCAGTACTTC.

This clonotype was detected many times. This chain links TRBV6-1 with TRBJ1-5; no definite D call. This CDR3 region has 13 residues. The germline CDR1 and CDR2 sequences are MNHNS and SASEGT. Trimming cost V 6 bases and J 7 bases, with 13 bases left between them. The CDR3 DNA sequence: TGTGCCAGCAGCCCCGTTCGTGGGCAGCCCCAGCATTTT. Its translation is CASSPVRGQPQHF.

The sample holds many counts of this clonotype. This chain uses TRBV7-9 with TRBJ1-1, with a tentative D call TRBD1 (6 bases). V was trimmed by 5 bases and J by 6 bases, leaving 16 bases between them. Germline V lookup: CDR1 SEHNR, CDR2 FQNEAQ (reference sequence). This CDR3 region has 14 residues. Here the CDR3 reads CASSRGGGGAEAFF. The CDR3 DNA reads as TGTGCCAGCAGCAGAGGGGGGGGGGGCGCTGAAGCTTTCTTT.

This clonotype was counted many times. The gene calls are TRBV9 and TRBJ2-1, with a possible D match to TRBD2 (6 bases). The V gene's germline CDR1 is SGDLS and CDR2 YYNGEE. The CDR3 totals 14 residues. V was clipped by 3 bases and J by 4 bases, with 11 bases between them. The DNA for the CDR3 is TGTGCCAGCAGCGCAAGAGGAGGGTACAATGAGCAGTTCTTC. This codes for CASSARGGYNEQFF.

J is TRBJ1-1 and V is TRBV28; D is unresolved. Per germline, CDR1 MDHEN and CDR2 SYDVKM. The CDR3 runs to 15 residues. Trimming left V 4 bases short and J 4 bases short, with 16 bases between. In DNA, the CDR3 is TGTGCCAGCAGTTCTCTCGGGGTAGGCAGCACTGAAGCTTTCTTT. This encodes CASSSLGVGSTEAFF.

This clonotype was counted at least ten times. The chain uses TRBV7-9 and TRBJ1-6; D gene uncertain. CDR1 and CDR2 (germline): SEHNR, FQNEAQ (reference sequence). V lost 5 bases and J lost 7, with 15 bases in between. This CDR3 comprises 15 residues. CDR3: CASSPPLGLNSPLHF. The CDR3 DNA is TGTGCCAGCAGCCCCCCGTTGGGCTTGAATTCACCCCTCCACTTT.

This clonotype was observed at least ten times. The J gene is TRBJ2-3, the V gene TRBV7-2, with D possibly being TRBD2 (5 bases). V dropped 3 bases and J dropped 2 bases, with 12 bases sitting between them. CDR3 length equals 15 residues. In germline, CDR1 is SGHTA, CDR2 FQGNSA. In DNA form, the CDR3 reads TGTGCCAGCAGCTTGCTAGCACACGACACAGATACGCAGTATTTT. Amino acids: CASSLLAHDTDTQYF.

This clonotype was detected ten times or more. The J gene is TRBJ2-7, the V gene TRBV28, with D tentatively TRBD1 (6 bases). The CDR3 totals 15 residues. Germline V gene sequence: CDR1 MDHEN, CDR2 SYDVKM. V was cut by 5 bases and J by 0 bases, with 14 bases left in between. CDR3 nucleotides: TGTGCCAGCAGTGCTTACCAGGGGTTCTCCTACGAGCAGTACTTC. Amino acid sequence: CASSAYQGFSYEQYF. The whole variable domain, remainder taken from reference TRBV28 and TRBJ2-7, is DVKVTQSSRYLVKRTGEKVFLECVQDMDHENMFWYRQDPGLGLRLIYFSYDVKMKEKGDIPEGYSVSREKKERFSLILESASTNQTSMYLCASSAYQGFSYEQYFGPGTRLTVT.

The chain is built from TRBV20-1 and TRBJ2-3; 13 nucleotides line up with TRBD2. The CDR3 runs 14 residues. Trimming removed 6 bases from V and 11 bases from J; junction bases left unmatched: 11. Germline assignment: CDR1 DFQATT and CDR2 SNEGSKA (reference sequence). CDR3 sequence reads: CSAILAGGPLRQYF. The CDR3 DNA sequence: TGCAGTGCCATACTAGCGGGAGGGCCGTTGAGGCAGTATTTT.

The sample holds many counts of this clonotype. This rearrangement joins TRBV2 to TRBJ1-5; the D is unclear. V lost 3 bases, J lost 6 bases, and 9 bases lay in between. The germline V gene has CDR1 SNHLY and CDR2 FYNNEI. The CDR3 loop spans 13 amino acids. CDR3 protein: CASSEDPGQPQHF. DNA for the CDR3: TGTGCCAGCAGTGAGGACCCAGGTCAGCCCCAGCATTTT.

Ten or more counts support this clonotype. The V gene is TRBV3-1, the J gene TRBJ1-2; D might be TRBD1 (5 bases). V dropped 6 bases and J dropped 0 bases, with 11 bases sitting between them. From germline, CDR1 is LGHDT and CDR2 YNNKEL (reference sequence). The length of the CDR3 is 14 residues. CDR3 coding DNA: TGTGCCAGCAGTCGGGACGGAGCTAACTATGGCTACACCTTC. This encodes CASSRDGANYGYTF.

This clonotype was counted many times. This rearrangement joins TRBV6-6 to TRBJ2-1, with D perhaps TRBD1 (6 bases). The V gene's germline CDR1 is MNHNY and CDR2 SVGAGI (reference sequence). Deletions cut 0 bases from V and 5 bases from J, with 17 bases between. This CDR3 contains 17 residues. The CDR3 bases are TGTGCCAGCAGTTACTCTAGGCCAGGGGTGCCGAACAATGAGCAGTTCTTC. Translated: CASSYSRPGVPNNEQFF.

This clonotype was counted ten times or more. The chain couples TRBV11-2 to TRBJ1-1; D not certain. Germline CDR1 SGHAT, CDR2 FQNNGV. Deletions cut 4 bases from V and 7 bases from J, with 10 bases between. The CDR3 spans 12 residues. The CDR3 nucleotides are TGTGCCAGCAGCTCGGACGGCTTTGAAGCTTTCTTT. This sequence encodes CASSSDGFEAFF.

This clonotype was found many times. This rearrangement joins TRBV28 to TRBJ1-2, with D possibly TRBD1 on 6 matching bases. Trimming pared 6 bases from V and 2 bases from J, leaving 13 bases between. The CDR3 loop spans 14 amino acids. Germline assignment: CDR1 MDHEN and CDR2 SYDVKM. DNA for the CDR3: TGTGCCAGCAGGCCGGCCGGGGGCAACTATGGCTACACCTTC. As protein: CASRPAGGNYGYTF.

V is TRBV20-1 and J is TRBJ2-7; maybe TRBD2 (5 bases). In germline, CDR1 is DFQATT, CDR2 SNEGSKA (reference sequence). The ends were cut back, 6 bases at V and 5 bases at J, with 14 bases in the middle. The CDR3 is 12 residues long. For the CDR3, the DNA is TGCAGTGCCTACGGGGTGGATAACGAGCAGTACTTC. It is translated as CSAYGVDNEQYF.

This clonotype was seen repeatedly, ten times or more. This CDR3 is CSAREGEGWAYEQYF. The CDR3 region has the DNA TGCAGTGCTAGAGAGGGAGAAGGTTGGGCCTACGAGCAGTACTTC. The J gene is TRBJ2-7, the V gene TRBV20-1; D might be TRBD2 (5 bases). Deletions cut 0 bases from V and 2 bases from J, with 14 bases between. CDR3 length: 15 amino acids. The germline V gene encodes CDR1 DFQATT and CDR2 SNEGSKA (reference sequence).